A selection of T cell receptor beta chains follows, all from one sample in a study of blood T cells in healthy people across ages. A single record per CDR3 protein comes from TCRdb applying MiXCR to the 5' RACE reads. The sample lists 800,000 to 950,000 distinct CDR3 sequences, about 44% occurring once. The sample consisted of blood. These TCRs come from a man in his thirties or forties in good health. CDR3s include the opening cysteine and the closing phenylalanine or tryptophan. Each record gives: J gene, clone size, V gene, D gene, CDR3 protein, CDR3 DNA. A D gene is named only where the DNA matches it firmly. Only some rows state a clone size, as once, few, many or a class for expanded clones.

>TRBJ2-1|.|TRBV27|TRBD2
CASTRLIRAGVLSYNEQFF
TGTGCCAGCACCCGATTGATTCGAGCGGGGGTCCTCTCCTACAATGAGCAGTTCTTC
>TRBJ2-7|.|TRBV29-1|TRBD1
CSVETGGYEQYF
TGCAGCGTAGAGACAGGGGGCTACGAGCAGTACTTC
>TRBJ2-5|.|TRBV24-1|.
CATSDWDPGSSETQYF
TGTGCCACCAGTGACTGGGACCCAGGGTCGTCAGAGACCCAGTACTTC
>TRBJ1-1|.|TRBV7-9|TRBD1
CASSRTTGMNTEAFF
TGTGCCAGCAGCCGGACGACAGGGATGAACACTGAAGCTTTCTTT
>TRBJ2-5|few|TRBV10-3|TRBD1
CAISAGTGSQETQYF
TGTGCCATCAGCGCCGGGACAGGGAGCCAAGAGACCCAGTACTTC
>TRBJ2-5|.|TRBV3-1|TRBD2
CASSPTSGGSDETQYF
TGTGCCAGCAGCCCGACTAGCGGGGGAAGTGATGAGACCCAGTACTTC
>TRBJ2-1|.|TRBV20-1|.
CSAGPYPTPPSEQFF
TGCAGTGCTGGACCATATCCCACCCCGCCCTCGGAGCAGTTCTTC
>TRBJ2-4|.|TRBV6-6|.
CASRGNTGREGKNIQYF
TGTGCCAGCAGAGGTAACACAGGGCGCGAGGGCAAAAACATTCAGTACTTC
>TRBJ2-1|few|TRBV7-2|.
CASSSPGRVNEQFF
TGTGCCAGCAGCTCTCCCGGTAGGGTGAATGAGCAGTTCTTC
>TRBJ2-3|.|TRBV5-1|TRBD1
CASSFGTDPTDTQYF
TGCGCCAGCAGCTTTGGGACAGACCCCACAGATACGCAGTATTTT
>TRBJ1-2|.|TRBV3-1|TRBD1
CASSPRTGGGWSYTF
TGTGCCAGCAGCCCGAGGACAGGGGGCGGCTGGAGCTACACCTTC
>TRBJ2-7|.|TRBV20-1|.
CSASRAPTEQYF
TGCAGTGCTAGCCGGGCTCCAACCGAGCAGTACTTC
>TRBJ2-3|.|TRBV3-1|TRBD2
CASSQDYGRPDTQYF
TGTGCCAGCAGCCAAGACTACGGGAGGCCAGATACGCAGTATTTT
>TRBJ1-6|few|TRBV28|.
CASSSGDSPLHF
TGTGCCAGCAGTTCGGGGGATTCACCCCTCCACTTT
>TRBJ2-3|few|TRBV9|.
CASSVEGSPDTQYF
TGTGCCAGCAGCGTAGAGGGTAGCCCAGATACGCAGTATTTT
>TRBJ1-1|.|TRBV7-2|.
CASSLDSGKEAFF
TGTGCCAGCAGCTTAGACTCTGGGAAGGAAGCTTTCTTT
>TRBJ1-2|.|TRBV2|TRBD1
CASSAERTGDLSGYTF
TGTGCCAGCAGCGCTGAACGGACAGGGGACCTATCGGGCTACACCTTC
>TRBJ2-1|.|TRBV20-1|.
CSARVYGRYSYNEQFF
TGCAGTGCTAGAGTCTATGGACGATACTCCTACAATGAGCAGTTCTTC
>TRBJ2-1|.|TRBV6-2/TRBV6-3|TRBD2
CASSYRGTSGPYNEQFF
TGTGCCAGCAGTTACCGCGGGACTAGCGGGCCCTACAATGAGCAGTTCTTC
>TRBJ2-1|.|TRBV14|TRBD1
CASSPVGTGFDEQFF
TGTGCCAGCAGCCCGGTCGGGACAGGGTTTGATGAGCAGTTCTTC
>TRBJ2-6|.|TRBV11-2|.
CTSSLTDAGANVLTF
TGTACCAGCAGCTTAACGGATGCTGGGGCCAACGTCCTGACTTTC
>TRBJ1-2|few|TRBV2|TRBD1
CASSAGQVYGYTF
TGTGCCAGCAGCGCCGGACAGGTCTATGGCTACACCTTC
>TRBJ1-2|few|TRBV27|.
CASSPRRGWSDGYTF
TGTGCCAGCAGCCCAAGACGGGGGTGGAGCGATGGCTACACCTTC
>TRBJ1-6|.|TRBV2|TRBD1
CASSAGTGISPLHF
TGTGCCAGCAGCGCCGGGACAGGGATCTCACCCCTCCACTTT
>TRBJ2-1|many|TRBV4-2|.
CASSQVRLGYNEQFF
TGTGCCAGCAGCCAAGTCCGGCTTGGCTACAATGAGCAGTTCTTC
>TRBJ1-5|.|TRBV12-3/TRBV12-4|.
CASSLATERHF
TGTGCCAGCAGTTTAGCCACGGAAAGGCATTTT
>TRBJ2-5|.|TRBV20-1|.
CSARDRHETQYF
TGCAGTGCTAGAGATCGCCATGAGACCCAGTACTTC
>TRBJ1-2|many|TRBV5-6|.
CASSLLSKASNYGYTF
TGTGCCAGCAGCTTGCTTAGTAAAGCGTCTAACTATGGCTACACCTTC
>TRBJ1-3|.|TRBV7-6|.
CASSLDTYLSGNTIYF
TGTGCCAGCAGCTTAGATACCTATCTCTCTGGAAACACCATATATTTT
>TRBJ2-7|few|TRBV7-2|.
CASSLVPTSNYEQYF
TGTGCCAGCAGCTTAGTCCCGACTAGTAACTACGAGCAGTACTTC
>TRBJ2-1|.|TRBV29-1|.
CSVEGSEQFF
TGCAGCGTTGAAGGGAGTGAGCAGTTCTTC
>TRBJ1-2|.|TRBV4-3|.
CASSHDPVNYGYTF
TGCGCCAGCAGCCACGATCCTGTGAACTATGGCTACACCTTC
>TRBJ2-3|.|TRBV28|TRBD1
CASGSGQYTDTQYF
TGTGCCAGCGGCTCGGGACAGTACACAGATACGCAGTATTTT
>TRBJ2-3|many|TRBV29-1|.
CSVPAISTDTQYF
TGCAGCGTTCCTGCTATTAGCACAGATACGCAGTATTTT
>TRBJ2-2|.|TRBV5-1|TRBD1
CASRSGTGATGELFF
TGCGCCAGCAGGTCCGGGACAGGGGCGACCGGGGAGCTGTTTTTT
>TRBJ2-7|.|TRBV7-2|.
CASSLASSSYNEQYF
TGTGCCAGCAGCTTAGCGTCAAGCTCCTACAATGAGCAGTACTTC
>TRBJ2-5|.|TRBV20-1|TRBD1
CSAFRQGAKETQYF
TGCAGTGCTTTCCGACAGGGGGCAAAAGAGACCCAGTACTTC
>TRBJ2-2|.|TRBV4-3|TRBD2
CASSQDLGTSGLRTGELFF
TGCGCCAGCAGCCAAGATCTAGGGACTAGCGGGTTACGAACCGGGGAGCTGTTTTTT
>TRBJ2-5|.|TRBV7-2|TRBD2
CASRNPTSVKETQYF
TGTGCCAGCCGCAATCCGACTAGCGTCAAAGAGACCCAGTACTTC
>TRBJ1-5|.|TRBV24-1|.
CATSEGTGSNQPQHF
TGTGCCACCAGTGAAGGGACGGGGAGCAATCAGCCCCAGCATTTT
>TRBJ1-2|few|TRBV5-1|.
CATRMEAKGGYTF
TGCGCCACCCGGATGGAGGCGAAGGGCGGCTACACCTTC
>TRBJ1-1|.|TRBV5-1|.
CASSPWGITNTEAFF
TGCGCCAGCAGCCCGTGGGGGATAACGAACACTGAAGCTTTCTTT
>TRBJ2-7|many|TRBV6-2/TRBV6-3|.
CASEMGRSSYEQYF
TGTGCCAGCGAAATGGGACGGAGCTCCTACGAGCAGTACTTC
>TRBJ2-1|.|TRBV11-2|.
CASSLDPGSYNEQFF
TGTGCCAGCAGCTTAGATCCAGGCAGTTACAATGAGCAGTTCTTC
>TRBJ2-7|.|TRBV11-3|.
CASSLERGISSSYEQSF
TGTGCCAGCAGCTTAGAAAGGGGAATATCGAGCTCCTACGAGCAGTCCTTC
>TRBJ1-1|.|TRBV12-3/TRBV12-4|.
CASSLAMNTEAFF
TGTGCCAGCAGTTTAGCCATGAACACTGAAGCTTTCTTT
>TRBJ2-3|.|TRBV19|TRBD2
CASSAERPAGGRPTQYF
TGTGCCAGTAGTGCAGAAAGGCCCGCGGGGGGGAGGCCCACGCAGTATTTT
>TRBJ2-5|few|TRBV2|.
CASSTSETQYF
TGTGCCAGCAGTACTTCAGAGACCCAGTACTTC
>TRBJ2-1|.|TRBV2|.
CASSVMAYSYNEQFF
TGTGCCAGCAGTGTTATGGCCTACTCCTACAATGAGCAGTTCTTC
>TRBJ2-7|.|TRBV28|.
CASSGDGTVPRGEQYF
TGTGCCAGCAGTGGCGATGGGACGGTCCCTAGGGGCGAGCAGTACTTC
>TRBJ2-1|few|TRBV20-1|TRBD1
CSAVPGTGEYNEQFF
TGCAGTGCTGTTCCCGGGACAGGGGAATACAATGAGCAGTTCTTC
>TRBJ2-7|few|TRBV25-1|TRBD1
CASSEGQAYSYEQYF
TGTGCCAGCAGTGAGGGACAGGCATACTCCTACGAGCAGTACTTC
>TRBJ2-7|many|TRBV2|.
CASSKTSTGASSYEQYF
TGTGCCAGCAGCAAGACATCGACCGGCGCGAGCTCCTACGAGCAGTACTTC
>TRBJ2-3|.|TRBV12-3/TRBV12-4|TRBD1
CASSWGQGWPDTQYF
TGTGCCAGCAGTTGGGGACAGGGGTGGCCAGATACGCAGTATTTT
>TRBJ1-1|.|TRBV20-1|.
CSATQGGGNTEAFF
TGCAGTGCGACCCAGGGTGGGGGGAACACTGAAGCTTTCTTT